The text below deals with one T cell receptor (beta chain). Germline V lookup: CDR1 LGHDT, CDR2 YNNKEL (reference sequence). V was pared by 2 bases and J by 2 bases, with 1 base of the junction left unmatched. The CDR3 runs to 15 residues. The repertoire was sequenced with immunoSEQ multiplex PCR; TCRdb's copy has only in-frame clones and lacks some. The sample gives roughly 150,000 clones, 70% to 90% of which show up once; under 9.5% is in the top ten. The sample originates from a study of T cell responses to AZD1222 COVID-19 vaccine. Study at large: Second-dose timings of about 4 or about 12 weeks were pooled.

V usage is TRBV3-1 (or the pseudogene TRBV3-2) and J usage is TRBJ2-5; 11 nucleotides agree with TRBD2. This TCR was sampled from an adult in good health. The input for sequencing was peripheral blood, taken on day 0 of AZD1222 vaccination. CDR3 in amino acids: CASSQRLAGQETQYF. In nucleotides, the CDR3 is TGTGCCAGCAGCCAACGACTAGCGGGACAAGAGACCCAGTACTTC.